Listed here are 31 T cell receptor beta chains from one sample, sequenced in a study of CD8 T cells in Susac syndrome (dated by TCRdb to between 2017 and 2020). Libraries were prepared through the immunoSEQ multiplex PCR assay. RNA was extracted with the RNeasy kit and 0.5 to 1 ug was reverse transcribed using random hexamers. The public reads were reprocessed in TCRdb via fastp at Q25 and MiXCR, keeping in-frame beta chains. One record per CDR3 amino acid sequence lists the most common genes and DNA. Across this sample there are roughly 180,000 distinct CDR3 sequences, with just under 95% seen only once. The top ten hold 0.099% of the sample. The sequencing input was CD4+ T cells from PBMCs. The receptors originated from a human donor with Susac syndrome.

The rearrangement links TRBV7-2 to TRBJ2-1, with 14 bases fitting TRBD2. CDR3 length equals 17 residues. Germline lookup yields CDR1 SGHTA and CDR2 FQGNSA. V lost 7 bases, J lost 2 bases, and 7 bases stayed unmatched. For the CDR3, the DNA is TGTGCCAGCAAGGGGACTAGCGGGGGTTGGGCCTACAATGAGCAGTTCTTC. Protein: CASKGTSGGWAYNEQFF.

The chain couples TRBV6-6 to TRBJ1-2; a weak D match, TRBD1 (6 bases). The CDR3 has 13 residues. Germline CDR1 is MNHNY and CDR2 is SVGAGI (reference sequence). The V and J ends lost 2 bases and 4 bases respectively, with 8 bases between them. CDR3 DNA sequence: TGTGCCAGCAGTTACAACAGGGCCTATGGCTACACCTTC. As protein: CASSYNRAYGYTF.

As regards this clonotype: Its ends do not fully match the called genes, so a read error is possible. J is TRBJ2-1 and V is TRBV4-1; TRBD1 agrees at 9 bases. This CDR3 spans 17 amino acids. In germline, CDR1 is MGHRA, CDR2 YSYEKL. For the CDR3, the DNA is TGCGCCAGCAGACAAGAAACCCTCCCGGGACAGGGCAATGAGCAGTTCTTC. Translating it yields CASRQETLPGQGNEQFF.

The chain links TRBV25-1 to TRBJ1-5; possibly TRBD1 for D (5 bases). With 10 bases removed from V and 0 bases from J, the gap between germline ends came to 13 bases. The CDR3 is 14 residues long. From germline, CDR1 is MGHDK and CDR2 SYGVNS. The CDR3 here is CATKGATSNQPQHF. For the CDR3, the DNA is TGTGCCACCAAAGGGGCTACTAGCAATCAGCCCCAGCATTTT.

The V call is TRBV13, the J call TRBJ2-3, with D perhaps TRBD1 (5 bases). Trimming cost V 3 bases and J 2 bases, with 9 bases left between them. Germline assignment: CDR1 PRHDT and CDR2 FYEKMQ (reference sequence). The CDR3 covers 14 residues. In nucleotides, the CDR3 is TGTGCCAGCAGCTTCAGGACAATCACAGATACGCAGTATTTT. Amino acid sequence: CASSFRTITDTQYF. Full variable domain (remainder filled in from reference TRBV13 and TRBJ2-3): AAGVIQSPRHLIKEKRETATLKCYPIPRHDTVYWYQQGPGQDPQFLISFYEKMQSDKGSIPDRFSAQQFSDYHSELNMSSLELGDSALYFCASSFRTITDTQYFGPGTRLTVL.

The V gene is TRBV6-5, the J gene TRBJ1-5; no clear D gene. CDR3 size: 17 residues. CDR1 MNHEY and CDR2 SVGAGI come from the germline V gene. The V and J ends lost 2 bases and 0 bases respectively, with 14 bases between them. Here the CDR3 reads CASSYSTAASSNQPQHF. CDR3 nucleotide sequence: TGTGCCAGCAGTTACAGTACAGCCGCCTCTAGCAATCAGCCCCAGCATTTT.

The rearrangement links TRBV3-1 to TRBJ2-7; D remains unclear. This CDR3 has 14 amino acids. The germline V gene has CDR1 LGHDT and CDR2 YNNKEL (reference sequence). The V end lost 0 bases, the J end lost 2 bases, and 8 bases lay between the germline ends. CDR3 amino acids: CASSQDAGPYEQYF. The CDR3 coding sequence is TGTGCCAGCAGCCAAGATGCAGGACCCTACGAGCAGTACTTC.

CDR3: CASSLDRGRGEQYF. The CDR3 coding sequence is TGTGCCAGCAGCTTGGACAGGGGGCGCGGTGAGCAGTACTTC. The chain couples TRBV5-5 to TRBJ2-7, with 9 bases aligning to TRBD1. Looked up from germline, CDR1 is SGHKS and CDR2 is YYEKEE (reference sequence). Losses at the gene ends were 0 bases for V and 7 bases for J; bases not matched to a gene: 5. The CDR3 has 14 amino acids.

The V call is TRBV20-1, the J call TRBJ2-7; perhaps D is TRBD1 or TRBD2 (5 bases each). The CDR3 extends over 13 amino acids. V shed 4 bases and J shed 4 bases, with 14 bases lying between them. Germline V gene lookup returns CDR1 DFQATT and CDR2 SNEGSKA (reference sequence). Here the CDR3 reads CSAMDTGMYEQYF. The DNA of the CDR3 is TGCAGTGCTATGGACACGGGAATGTACGAGCAGTACTTC.

The V and J genes are TRBV18 and TRBJ2-4; D call uncertain. This CDR3 contains 17 residues. The V and J ends lost 0 bases and 6 bases respectively, with 18 bases between them. Germline V lookup: CDR1 KGHSH, CDR2 LQKENI. This CDR3 is CASSPPGIGKPINIQYF. DNA of the CDR3: TGTGCCAGCTCACCACCGGGCATAGGGAAACCGATAAACATTCAGTACTTC.

This chain connects TRBV20-1 to TRBJ2-3, with TRBD2 identical over 8 bases. V shed 2 bases and J 6 bases; nucleotides not matched to a gene: 19. CDR3 length: 18 residues. Germline V lookup: CDR1 DFQATT, CDR2 SNEGSKA (reference sequence). The CDR3 DNA is TGCAGTGCTAGACCTCCTTCCGGGAGCGGGAGTGGGCCCGATACGCAGTATTTT. This translates into CSARPPSGSGSGPDTQYF.

The chain is built from TRBV12-3 or TRBV12-4 and TRBJ2-2; D gene unclear. The CDR3 runs to 15 residues. The germline V and J ends were trimmed by 6 bases and 4 bases, with 15 bases remaining between them. The CDR3 protein is CASSPHSRITGELFF. CDR3 in DNA: TGTGCCAGCAGCCCTCATTCGAGGATCACCGGGGAGCTGTTTTTT.

The V call is TRBV29-1, the J call TRBJ2-1; weak D call: TRBD2 (6 bases). The CDR3 sequence is 12 residues long. Germline assignment: CDR1 SQVTM and CDR2 ANQGSEA. V lost 7 bases to trimming and J lost 5 bases, with 12 bases between them. The CDR3 DNA follows: TGCAGCGCCGGGACTCGAAACAATGAGCAGTTCTTC. Translation gives CSAGTRNNEQFF.

The genes are TRBV18 and TRBJ2-7; perhaps TRBD2 as D (7 bases). V lost 3 bases to trimming and J lost 4 bases, with 13 bases between them. The CDR3 runs 14 residues. Germline CDR1 KGHSH, CDR2 LQKENI. CDR3 sequence (DNA): TGTGCCAGCTCACCTTCCAGGGGAGGGTACGAGCAGTACTTC. As protein: CASSPSRGGYEQYF.

Here the CDR3 reads CASRYDRGFNYGYTF. The CDR3, as DNA: TGTGCCAGCCGCTATGACAGGGGATTTAACTATGGCTACACCTTC. The rearrangement links TRBV7-2 to TRBJ1-2; 8 bases are shared with TRBD1. The CDR3 totals 15 residues. V trimming: 8 bases; J trimming: 1 base; junction bases outside the gene matches: 9. CDR1 is SGHTA, CDR2 FQGNSA, per germline.

This clonotype was detected once. The CDR3 sequence is CASSLTGGNRELFF. In nucleotides, the CDR3 is TGCGCCAGCAGCTTGACAGGGGGCAACAGGGAGCTGTTTTTT. This chain links TRBV5-1 with TRBJ2-2; 9 nucleotides line up with TRBD1. Germline V gene lookup returns CDR1 SGHRS and CDR2 YFSETQ. The CDR3 runs to 14 residues. V shed 1 base, J shed 9 bases, and the junction held 4 bases outside the gene matches.

The chain links TRBV20-1 to TRBJ1-1; 8 bases align to TRBD1. The CDR3 spans 13 residues. With V trimmed by 5 bases and J by 4 bases, 6 bases remained unmatched. Germline V gene sequence: CDR1 DFQATT, CDR2 SNEGSKA (reference sequence). The CDR3 DNA is TGCAGTGCTCGACAGGGGTGGAGCACTGAAGCTTTCTTT. Translation: CSARQGWSTEAFF.

V and J are TRBV25-1 and TRBJ1-1; no clear D. V lost 6 bases to trimming and J lost 1 base, with 9 bases between them. This CDR3 spans 13 amino acids. Per germline, CDR1 MGHDK and CDR2 SYGVNS. The CDR3 DNA reads TGTGCCAGCAGAGGAAAGACGAACACTGAAGCTTTCTTT. Protein product: CASRGKTNTEAFF. The full variable domain, rest sourced from reference TRBV25-1 and TRBJ1-1, is EADIYQTPRYLVIGTGKKITLECSQTMGHDKMYWYQQDPGMELHLIHYSYGVNSTEKGDLSSESTVSRIRTEHFPLTLESARPSHTSQYLCASRGKTNTEAFFGQGTRLTVV.

The J gene is TRBJ2-5, the V gene TRBV7-2; D unclear. The germline V gene encodes CDR1 SGHTA and CDR2 FQGNSA. The V end lost 1 base, the J end lost 5 bases, and 11 bases lay between the germline ends. This CDR3 comprises 14 residues. The CDR3 sequence is CASSLGTDGETQYF. In DNA form, the CDR3 reads TGTGCCAGCAGCTTAGGTACAGATGGGGAGACCCAGTACTTC.

The rearrangement uses TRBV30 and TRBJ2-5; 7 nucleotides agree with TRBD1. The CDR3 runs to 13 residues. J lost 4 bases, V lost 4 bases, and 6 bases had no gene match. In germline, CDR1 is GTSNPN, CDR2 SVGIG (reference sequence). CDR3 sequence: CAWTRQGRETQYF. The CDR3 DNA follows: TGTGCCTGGACTAGACAGGGCCGAGAGACCCAGTACTTC.

This chain links TRBV7-2 with TRBJ2-7; 8 bases fit TRBD2. The V segment lost 5 bases and the J segment 4 bases; nucleotides outside the gene matches: 13. From germline, CDR1 is SGHTA and CDR2 FQGNSA. The CDR3 is made up of 16 amino acids. The CDR3 DNA reads TGTGCCAGCAGCCCCTACTCGAGTAGCGGGACTTACGAGCAGTACTTC. Its translation: CASSPYSSSGTYEQYF. Filled out from reference TRBV7-2 and TRBJ2-7, the complete variable domain reads GAGVSQSPSNKVTEKGKDVELRCDPISGHTALYWYRQSLGQGLEFLIYFQGNSAPDKSGLPSDRFSAERTGGSVSTLTIQRTQQEDSAVYLCASSPYSSSGTYEQYFGPGTRLTVT.

This chain uses TRBV29-1 with TRBJ2-3; the D gene is possibly TRBD2 (5 bases). Per germline, CDR1 SQVTM and CDR2 ANQGSEA. The CDR3 extends over 15 amino acids. Trimming took 7 bases from V and 3 from J, leaving 20 bases between them. The CDR3 region has the DNA TGCAGCGGGGAGAGGGCCGGGTTCGGGACAGATACGCAGTATTTT. Translation gives CSGERAGFGTDTQYF.

This sequence joins TRBV11-1 and TRBJ2-5, with D perhaps being TRBD1 or TRBD2 (5 bases each). The germline gives CDR1 SGHAT, CDR2 FQDESV (reference sequence). CDR3 length: 16 residues. V was trimmed by 0 bases and J by 5 bases, leaving 16 bases between them. CDR3 loop: CASSLAPPLGVETQYF. In DNA form, the CDR3 reads TGTGCCAGCAGCTTAGCGCCCCCACTGGGGGTGGAGACCCAGTACTTC.

The rearrangement links TRBV20-1 to TRBJ2-1, with D maybe TRBD2 (5 bases). V was shortened by 5 bases and J by 8 bases, with 10 bases between the two germline ends. CDR1 and CDR2 (germline): DFQATT, SNEGSKA (reference sequence). This CDR3 region has 11 residues. The chain's CDR3 is CSAAVEDEQFF. The CDR3 nucleotides read TGCAGTGCTGCGGTGGAGGATGAGCAGTTCTTC.

This clonotype was seen only once. The chain employs TRBV7-9 and TRBJ2-5; 13 bases agree with TRBD2. Per the germline V gene, CDR1 is SEHNR and CDR2 is FQNEAQ (reference sequence). J gave up 4 bases and V 5 bases, and 4 bases lay outside the gene matches. CDR3 length: 15 amino acids. The CDR3 loop is CASSLTSGGRETQYF. In nucleotides, the CDR3 is TGTGCCAGCAGCCTGACTAGCGGGGGGCGAGAGACCCAGTACTTC.

The chain employs TRBV11-2 and TRBJ1-4; D is uncertain. With 0 bases removed from V and 5 bases from J, the gap between germline ends came to 10 bases. Germline CDR1 reads SGHAT; CDR2 reads FQNNGV. This CDR3 has 15 residues. As DNA, the CDR3 is TGTGCCAGCAGCTTAGACGTCTCACGGAATGAAAAACTGTTTTTT. The encoded protein is CASSLDVSRNEKLFF.

The chain is built from TRBV19 and TRBJ1-5; no reliable D call. V gave up 6 bases and J gave up 6 bases, with 12 bases separating them. This CDR3 comprises 13 residues. Germline CDR1 LNHDA, CDR2 SQIVND (reference sequence). The CDR3, as DNA: TGTGCCAGTAGGCAGACTGACGGTCAGCCCCAGCATTTT. This translates into CASRQTDGQPQHF. The full variable domain, in which reference TRBV19 and TRBJ1-5 provide the parts outside the CDR3, is DGGITQSPKYLFRKEGQNVTLSCEQNLNHDAMYWYRQDPGQGLRLIYYSQIVNDFQKGDIAEGYSVSREKKESFPLTVTSAQKNPTAFYLCASRQTDGQPQHFGDGTRLSIL.

This clonotype came up once. This chain links TRBV25-1 with TRBJ1-2; D unresolved. This CDR3 is 14 amino acids long. Germline values: CDR1 MGHDK, CDR2 SYGVNS. The V and J ends lost 4 bases and 4 bases respectively, with 13 bases between them. In DNA form, the CDR3 reads TGTGCCAGCAGTGGCAATGATCCGCTCTATGGCTACACCTTC. Encoded protein: CASSGNDPLYGYTF.

The chain employs TRBV29-1 and TRBJ2-5, with D tentatively TRBD1 or TRBD2 (5 bases each). The germline V and J ends were trimmed by 4 bases and 3 bases, with 15 bases remaining between them. Germline CDR1 and CDR2: SQVTM and ANQGSEA. CDR3 length equals 14 residues. CDR3 loop: CSVGGLRFEETQYF. The CDR3 DNA reads TGCAGCGTTGGGGGGTTACGCTTTGAAGAGACCCAGTACTTC.

CDR3 loop: CASSLDLGNTEAFF. The DNA for the CDR3 is TGTGCCAGCAGCTTGGATCTGGGGAACACTGAAGCTTTCTTT. This rearrangement joins TRBV5-4 to TRBJ1-1, with D unresolved. Between the trimmed V and J ends, which lost 0 bases and 1 base, there was a span of 7 bases. The CDR3 consists of 14 residues. Germline V CDR1 and CDR2: SGHNT, YYREEE (reference sequence). Supplemented by reference TRBV5-4 and TRBJ1-1, the full variable domain reads ETGVTQSPTHLIKTRGQQVTLRCSSQSGHNTVSWYQQALGQGPQFIFQYYREEENGRGNFPPRFSGLQFPNYSSELNVNALELDDSALYLCASSLDLGNTEAFFGQGTRLTVV.

The CDR3 bases are TGTGCCAGCAGTGACTTCGCGCTCTCAGGGGGCAATCAGCCCCAGCATTTT. This encodes CASSDFALSGGNQPQHF. The V gene is TRBV2, the J gene TRBJ1-5; weak D call: TRBD1 (6 bases). Trimming shortened V by 3 bases and J by 2 bases, and 17 bases separated the two germline ends. The CDR3 is made up of 17 amino acids. Germline values: CDR1 SNHLY, CDR2 FYNNEI.